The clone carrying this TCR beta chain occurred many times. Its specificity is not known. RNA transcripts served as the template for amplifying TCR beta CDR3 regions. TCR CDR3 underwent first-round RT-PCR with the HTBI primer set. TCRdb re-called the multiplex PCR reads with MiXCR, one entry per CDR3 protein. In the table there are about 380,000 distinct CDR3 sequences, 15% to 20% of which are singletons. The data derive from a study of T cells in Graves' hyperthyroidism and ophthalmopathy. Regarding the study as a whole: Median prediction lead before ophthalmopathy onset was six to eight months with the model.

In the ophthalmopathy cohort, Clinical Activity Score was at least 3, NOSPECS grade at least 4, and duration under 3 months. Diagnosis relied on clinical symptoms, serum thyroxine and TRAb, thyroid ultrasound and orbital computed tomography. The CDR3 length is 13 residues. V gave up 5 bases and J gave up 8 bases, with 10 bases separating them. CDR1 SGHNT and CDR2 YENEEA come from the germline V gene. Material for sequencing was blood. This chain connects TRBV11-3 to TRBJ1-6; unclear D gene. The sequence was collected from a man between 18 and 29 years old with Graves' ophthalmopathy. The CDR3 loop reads CASSPSGDSPLHF. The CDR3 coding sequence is TGTGCCAGCAGCCCTTCCGGGGATTCACCCCTCCACTTT.